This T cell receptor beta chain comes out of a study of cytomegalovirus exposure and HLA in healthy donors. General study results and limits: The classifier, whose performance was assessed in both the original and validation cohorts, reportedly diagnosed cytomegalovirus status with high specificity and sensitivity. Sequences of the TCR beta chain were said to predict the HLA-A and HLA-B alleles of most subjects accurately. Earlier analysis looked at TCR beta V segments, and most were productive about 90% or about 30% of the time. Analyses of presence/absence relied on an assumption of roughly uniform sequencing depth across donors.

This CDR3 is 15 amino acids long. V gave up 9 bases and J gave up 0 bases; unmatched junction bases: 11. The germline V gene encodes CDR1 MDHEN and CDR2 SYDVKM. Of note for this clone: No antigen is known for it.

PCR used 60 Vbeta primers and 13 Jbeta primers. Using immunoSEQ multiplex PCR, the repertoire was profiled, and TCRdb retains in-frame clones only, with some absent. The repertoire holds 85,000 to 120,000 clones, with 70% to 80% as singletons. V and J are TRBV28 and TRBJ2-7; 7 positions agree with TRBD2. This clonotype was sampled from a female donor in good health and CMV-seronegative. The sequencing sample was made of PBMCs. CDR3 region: CASSPPGGSSYEQYF. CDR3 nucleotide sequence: TGTGCCAGTTCCCCTCCCGGGGGGAGCTCCTACGAGCAGTACTTC.